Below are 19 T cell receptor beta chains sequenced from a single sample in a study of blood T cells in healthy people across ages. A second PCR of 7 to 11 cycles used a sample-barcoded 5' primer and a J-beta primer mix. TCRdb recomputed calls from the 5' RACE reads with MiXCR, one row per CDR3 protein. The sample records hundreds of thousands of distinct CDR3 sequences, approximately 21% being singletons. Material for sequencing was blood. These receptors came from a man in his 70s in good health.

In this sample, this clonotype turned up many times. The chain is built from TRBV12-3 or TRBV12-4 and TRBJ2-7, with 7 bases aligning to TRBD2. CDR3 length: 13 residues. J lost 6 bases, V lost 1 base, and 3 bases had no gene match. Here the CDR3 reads CASSLVSGGEQYV. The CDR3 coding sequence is TGTGCCAGCAGTTTAGTATCGGGAGGCGAGCAGTACGTC.

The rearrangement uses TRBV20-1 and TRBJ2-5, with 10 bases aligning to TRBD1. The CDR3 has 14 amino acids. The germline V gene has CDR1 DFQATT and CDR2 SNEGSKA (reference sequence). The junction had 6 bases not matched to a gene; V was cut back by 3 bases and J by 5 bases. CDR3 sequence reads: CSASRQGASETQYF. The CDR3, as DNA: TGCAGTGCTAGCCGACAGGGGGCGAGTGAGACCCAGTACTTC.

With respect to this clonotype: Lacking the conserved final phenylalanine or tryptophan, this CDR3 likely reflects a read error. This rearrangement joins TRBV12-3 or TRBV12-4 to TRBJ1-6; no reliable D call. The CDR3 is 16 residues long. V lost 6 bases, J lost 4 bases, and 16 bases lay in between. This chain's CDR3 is CASSIGPMEYNSPLHL. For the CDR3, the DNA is TGTGCCAGCAGCATAGGACCTATGGAGTATAATTCACCCCTCCACCTT.

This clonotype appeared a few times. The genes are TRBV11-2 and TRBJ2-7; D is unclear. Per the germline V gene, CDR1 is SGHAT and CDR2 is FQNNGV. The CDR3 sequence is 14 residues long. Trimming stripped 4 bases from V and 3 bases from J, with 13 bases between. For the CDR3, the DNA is TGTGCCAGCAGCTCGTACTTTTCAGGCTACGAGCAGTACTTC. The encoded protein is CASSSYFSGYEQYF.

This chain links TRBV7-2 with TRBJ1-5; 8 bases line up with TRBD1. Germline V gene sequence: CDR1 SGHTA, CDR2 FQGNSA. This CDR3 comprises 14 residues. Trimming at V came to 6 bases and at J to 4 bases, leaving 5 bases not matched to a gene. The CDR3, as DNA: TGTGCCAGCAGTTGGACAGGGAAGAATCAGCCCCAGCATTTT. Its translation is CASSWTGKNQPQHF.

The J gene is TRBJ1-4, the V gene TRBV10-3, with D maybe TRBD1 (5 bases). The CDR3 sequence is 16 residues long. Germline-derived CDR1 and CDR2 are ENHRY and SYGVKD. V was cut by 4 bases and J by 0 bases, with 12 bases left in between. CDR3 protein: CAISGVRDATNEKLFF. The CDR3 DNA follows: TGTGCCATCAGTGGAGTCAGGGACGCAACTAATGAAAAACTGTTTTTT.

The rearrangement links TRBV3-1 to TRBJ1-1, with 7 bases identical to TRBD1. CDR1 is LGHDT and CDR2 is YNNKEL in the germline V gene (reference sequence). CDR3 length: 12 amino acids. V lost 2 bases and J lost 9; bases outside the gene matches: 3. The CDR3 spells CASSQQDRKAFF. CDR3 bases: TGTGCCAGCAGCCAACAGGACAGGAAAGCTTTCTTT.

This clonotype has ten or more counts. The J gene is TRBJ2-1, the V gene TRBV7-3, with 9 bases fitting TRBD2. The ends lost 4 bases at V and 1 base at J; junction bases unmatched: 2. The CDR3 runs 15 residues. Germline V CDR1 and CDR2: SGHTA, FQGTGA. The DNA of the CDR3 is TGTGCCAGCAGCTCCCTAGCGGGGTCCTACAATGAGCAGTTCTTC. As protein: CASSSLAGSYNEQFF.

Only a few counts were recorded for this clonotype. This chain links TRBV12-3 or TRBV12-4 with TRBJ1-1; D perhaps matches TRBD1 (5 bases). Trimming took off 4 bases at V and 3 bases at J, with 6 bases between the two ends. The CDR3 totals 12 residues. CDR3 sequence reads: CASSWTYTEAFF. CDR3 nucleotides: TGTGCCAGCAGTTGGACATACACTGAAGCTTTCTTT.

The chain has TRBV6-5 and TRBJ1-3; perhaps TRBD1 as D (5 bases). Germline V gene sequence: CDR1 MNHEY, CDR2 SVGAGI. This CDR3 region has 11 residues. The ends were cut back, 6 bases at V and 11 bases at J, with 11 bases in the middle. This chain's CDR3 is CASRGPGAIYF. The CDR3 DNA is TGTGCCAGCAGGGGGCCCGGCGCCATATATTTT.

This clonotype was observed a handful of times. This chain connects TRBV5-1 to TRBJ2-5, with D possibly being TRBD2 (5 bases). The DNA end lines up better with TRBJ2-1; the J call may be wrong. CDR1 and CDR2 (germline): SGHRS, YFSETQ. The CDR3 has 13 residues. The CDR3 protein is CASRFTSFNEQFF. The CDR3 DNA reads TGCGCCAGCAGGTTTACTAGTTTCAATGAGCAGTTCTTC.

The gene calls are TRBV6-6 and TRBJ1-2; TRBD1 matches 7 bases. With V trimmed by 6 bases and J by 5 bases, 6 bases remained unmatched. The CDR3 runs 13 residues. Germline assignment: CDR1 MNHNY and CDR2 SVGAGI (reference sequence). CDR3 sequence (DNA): TGTGCCAGCAGCCACGACAGGGAATATGGCTACACCTTC. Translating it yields CASSHDREYGYTF.

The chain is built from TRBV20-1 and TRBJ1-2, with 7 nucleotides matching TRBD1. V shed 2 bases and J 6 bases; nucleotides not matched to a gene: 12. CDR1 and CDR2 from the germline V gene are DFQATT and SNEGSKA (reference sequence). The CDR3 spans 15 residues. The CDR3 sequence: CSARQLNRGENGYTF. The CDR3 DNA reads TGCAGTGCTAGACAACTAAACAGGGGTGAGAATGGCTACACCTTC.

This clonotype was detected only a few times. The CDR3 loop is CASSQPPQGVGGNTIYF. As DNA, the CDR3 is TGTGCCAGCAGCCAGCCCCCTCAGGGGGTTGGTGGAAACACCATATATTTT. This chain joins TRBV3-1 and TRBJ1-3; TRBD1 matches 7 bases. V lost 3 bases and J lost 3; bases outside the gene matches: 11. Germline CDR1 and CDR2: LGHDT and YNNKEL (reference sequence). The length of the CDR3 is 17 residues.

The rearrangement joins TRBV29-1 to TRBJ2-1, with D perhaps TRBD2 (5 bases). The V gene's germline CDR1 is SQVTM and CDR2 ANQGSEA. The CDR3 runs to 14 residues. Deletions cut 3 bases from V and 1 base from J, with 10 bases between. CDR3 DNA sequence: TGCAGCGTTGAGTTTCGGGGTTCCTACAATGAGCAGTTCTTC. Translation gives CSVEFRGSYNEQFF.

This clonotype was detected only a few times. Written as DNA, the CDR3 is TGCAGTGCCCGGAGACCGCGCTGGGGACACAATGAGCAGTTCTTC. Its translation: CSARRPRWGHNEQFF. The chain recombines TRBV20-1 with TRBJ2-5; D is tentatively TRBD1 or TRBD2 (5 bases each). The J call may be mistaken, given a closer DNA end match to TRBJ2-1. The CDR3 sequence is 15 residues long. Germline V gene sequence: CDR1 DFQATT, CDR2 SNEGSKA (reference sequence).

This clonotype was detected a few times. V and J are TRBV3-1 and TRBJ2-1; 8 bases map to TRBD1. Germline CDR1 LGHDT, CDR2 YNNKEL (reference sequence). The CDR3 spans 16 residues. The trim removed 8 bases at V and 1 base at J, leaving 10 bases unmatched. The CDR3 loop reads CASSGGVSESYNEQFF. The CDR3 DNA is TGTGCCAGCTCAGGGGGCGTCAGTGAATCCTACAATGAGCAGTTCTTC.

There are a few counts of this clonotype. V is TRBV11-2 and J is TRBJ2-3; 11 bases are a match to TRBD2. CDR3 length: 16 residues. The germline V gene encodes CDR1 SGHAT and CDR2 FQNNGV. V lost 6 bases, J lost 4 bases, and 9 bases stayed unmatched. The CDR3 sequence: CASREVPGLAADTQYF. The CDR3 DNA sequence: TGTGCCAGCAGGGAGGTTCCGGGACTAGCGGCAGATACGCAGTATTTT.

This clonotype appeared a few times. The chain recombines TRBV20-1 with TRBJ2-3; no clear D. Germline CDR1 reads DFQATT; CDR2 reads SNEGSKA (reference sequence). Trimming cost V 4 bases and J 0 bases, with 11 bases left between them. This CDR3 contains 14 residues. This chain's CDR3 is CSANTDGSTDTQYF. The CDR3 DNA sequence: TGCAGTGCTAATACCGACGGTAGCACAGATACGCAGTATTTT.